Following are 21 T cell receptor beta chains from one sample sequenced in a study of radiotherapy plus CTLA-4 blockade in lung cancer. Method: immunoSEQ multiplex PCR; TCRdb's copy keeps in-frame clones and lacks some. This sample has tens of thousands of clones, with roughly 85% found just once. The sample was peripheral blood, taken from a patient treated with radiotherapy plus ipilimumab. Receptors were obtained from a human donor with non-small cell lung cancer who had a complete response to radiotherapy plus ipilimumab.

The sample holds one count of this clone. This chain connects TRBV30 to TRBJ1-5; unclear D gene. Trimming stripped 0 bases from V and 9 bases from J, with 6 bases between. The CDR3 spans 11 residues. The germline CDR1 and CDR2 sequences are GTSNPN and SVGIG (reference sequence). CDR3 sequence (DNA): TGTGCCTGGAGTGTACCCGGGCCCCAGCATTTT. Translation: CAWSVPGPQHF.

The CDR3 region is CASSPGGPRKVYNEQFF. DNA of the CDR3: TGTGCCAGCAGCCCAGGAGGACCCAGGAAAGTATACAATGAGCAGTTCTTC. The chain uses TRBV9 and TRBJ2-1; a weak D match, TRBD2 (5 bases). CDR3 length: 17 amino acids. Germline assignment: CDR1 SGDLS and CDR2 YYNGEE. The V end lost 4 bases, the J end lost 4 bases, and 21 bases lay between the germline ends.

About this clone: At one end, the junction sequence differs from germline, possibly due to a read error. Other DNA sequences from this sample encode an identical CDR3 as well. The rearrangement links TRBV27 to TRBJ1-1, with D maybe TRBD1 (5 bases). The CDR3 covers 15 residues. The germline CDR1 and CDR2 sequences are MNHEY and SMNVEV (reference sequence). The CDR3 DNA follows: TGCGCCAGCAGTTTATACCAGTCGGGGGACACTGAAGCTTTCTTT. Translated, it gives CASSLYQSGDTEAFF.

The V call is TRBV5-1, the J call TRBJ1-1, with D maybe TRBD1 (6 bases). Deletions cut 2 bases from V and 1 base from J, with 9 bases between. Germline loops: CDR1 SGHRS, CDR2 YFSETQ. This CDR3 region has 14 residues. The CDR3 DNA follows: TGCGCCAGCAGCTTCTCCAGGGGGAACACTGAAGCTTTCTTT. Its protein is CASSFSRGNTEAFF. Variable domain in full (rest from reference TRBV5-1 and TRBJ1-1): KAGVTQTPRYLIKTRGQQVTLSCSPISGHRSVSWYQQTPGQGLQFLFEYFSETQRNKGNFPGRFSGRQFSNSRSEMNVSTLELGDSALYLCASSFSRGNTEAFFGQGTRLTVV.

The gene calls are TRBV29-1 and TRBJ1-1; D may be TRBD1 (5 bases). Looked up from germline, CDR1 is SQVTM and CDR2 is ANQGSEA. This CDR3 region has 12 residues. Between the trimmed V and J ends, which lost 8 bases and 1 base, there was a span of 11 bases. CDR3 sequence: CSLGVQNTEAFF. The CDR3 bases are TGCAGCTTGGGGGTCCAGAACACTGAAGCTTTCTTT.

This clone was seen a single time. This chain links TRBV13 with TRBJ2-2; TRBD2 aligns across 14 bases. The CDR3 spans 19 residues. Germline CDR1 and CDR2: PRHDT and FYEKMQ (reference sequence). After removal of 5 bases from V and 0 bases from J, the junction contained 8 bases not matched to a gene. Here the CDR3 reads CASSPTGTSGSPNTGELFF. Here the CDR3 DNA reads TGTGCCAGCAGCCCCACCGGGACTAGCGGGAGCCCGAACACCGGGGAGCTGTTTTTT.

This clone was counted only a few times. The V and J genes are TRBV5-1 and TRBJ1-1; no firm D call. V was shortened by 4 bases and J by 1 base, with 14 bases between the two germline ends. Germline V gene data show CDR1 as SGHRS and CDR2 as YFSETQ. CDR3 length equals 15 residues. This chain's CDR3 is CASSPGEIANTEAFF. CDR3 in DNA: TGCGCCAGCAGCCCCGGGGAAATTGCGAACACTGAAGCTTTCTTT.

This clone was seen a single time. The rearrangement joins TRBV20-1 to TRBJ2-5; D call uncertain. Trimming shortened V by 5 bases and J by 2 bases, and 6 bases separated the two germline ends. There are 11 residues in the CDR3. Germline lookup yields CDR1 DFQATT and CDR2 SNEGSKA (reference sequence). The CDR3 here is CSAAGQETQYF. CDR3 coding DNA: TGCAGTGCTGCAGGACAAGAGACCCAGTACTTC.

The rearrangement links TRBV12-5 to TRBJ1-5, with D possibly being TRBD1 (5 bases). Trimming removed 2 bases from V and 1 base from J, with 15 bases in between. This CDR3 comprises 17 residues. Germline assignment: CDR1 LGHNT and CDR2 FRNRAP. The chain's CDR3 is CASGLSRGGYSNQPQHF. CDR3 DNA sequence: TGTGCTAGTGGTTTGAGTAGGGGAGGTTACAGCAATCAGCCCCAGCATTTT.

This chain connects TRBV27 to TRBJ1-2, with D perhaps TRBD1 (5 bases). V was pared by 2 bases and J by 11 bases, with 18 bases between. The CDR3 sequence is 14 residues long. The germline V gene has CDR1 MNHEY and CDR2 SMNVEV (reference sequence). DNA of the CDR3: TGTGCCAGCAGTTTAAGCCGCCTTGGGGGGAGTTACACCTTC. Protein product: CASSLSRLGGSYTF.

This chain links TRBV7-2 with TRBJ1-1; perhaps TRBD1 as D (5 bases). This CDR3 region has 17 residues. V was trimmed by 4 bases and J by 3 bases, leaving 21 bases between them. Germline CDR1 reads SGHTA; CDR2 reads FQGNSA. The CDR3 spells CASSSFPRGGLYTEAFF. Written as DNA, the CDR3 is TGTGCCAGCAGCTCCTTCCCGCGTGGGGGTTTGTACACTGAAGCTTTCTTT.

In this sample, this clone turned up a few times. V and J are TRBV18 and TRBJ1-3, with D unresolved. Germline V gives CDR1 KGHSH, CDR2 LQKENI. The CDR3 covers 14 residues. Trimming shortened V by 0 bases and J by 4 bases, and 7 bases separated the two germline ends. The CDR3 bases are TGTGCCAGCTCACCACCCAACGGAGGAAACACCATATATTTT. Translated, it gives CASSPPNGGNTIYF.

The rearrangement uses TRBV19 and TRBJ2-5, with TRBD2 matching 11 bases. This CDR3 comprises 16 residues. The trim removed 2 bases at V and 1 base at J, leaving 3 bases unmatched. Germline lookup yields CDR1 LNHDA and CDR2 SQIVND (reference sequence). The CDR3 DNA sequence: TGTGCCAGTAGTATAACCCTAGCGGGGGGCCAAGAGACCCAGTACTTC. Translation gives CASSITLAGGQETQYF. The full variable domain, rest sourced from reference TRBV19 and TRBJ2-5, is DGGITQSPKYLFRKEGQNVTLSCEQNLNHDAMYWYRQDPGQGLRLIYYSQIVNDFQKGDIAEGYSVSREKKESFPLTVTSAQKNPTAFYLCASSITLAGGQETQYFGPGTRLLVL.

DNA for the CDR3: TGCGCCAGCAGCTCAGCGGGCTCTTCCTACAATGAGCAGTTCTTC. This encodes CASSSAGSSYNEQFF. This rearrangement joins TRBV5-1 to TRBJ2-1; possibly TRBD2 for D (6 bases). This CDR3 has 15 amino acids. V was shortened by 3 bases and J by 1 base, with 11 bases between the two germline ends. CDR1 is SGHRS and CDR2 is YFSETQ in the germline V gene.

V and J are TRBV19 and TRBJ2-5, with TRBD2 matching over 12 bases. The CDR3 has 15 amino acids. Unmatched junction bases numbered 7, after V lost 6 bases and J lost 5 bases. Germline V gives CDR1 LNHDA, CDR2 SQIVND (reference sequence). CDR3 residues: CASRELAGGRETQYF. The CDR3 bases are TGTGCCAGTAGGGAACTAGCGGGAGGCAGGGAGACCCAGTACTTC.

J is TRBJ2-7 and V is TRBV19; TRBD2 aligns across 8 bases. V lost 5 bases, J lost 7 bases, and 10 bases stayed unmatched. Germline values: CDR1 LNHDA, CDR2 SQIVND (reference sequence). The CDR3 has 14 residues. The DNA of the CDR3 is TGTGCCAGTAGTCCGGGAGGGACCTCGGAAGAGCAGTACTTC. Protein sequence: CASSPGGTSEEQYF.

The chain links TRBV30 to TRBJ1-1; D ambiguous. With 2 bases removed from V and 1 base from J, the gap between germline ends came to 8 bases. Germline CDR1 and CDR2: GTSNPN and SVGIG (reference sequence). The CDR3 is made up of 13 amino acids. CDR3 protein: CAWSYGENTEAFF. CDR3 DNA: TGTGCCTGGAGTTACGGCGAGAACACTGAAGCTTTCTTT.

This chain connects TRBV4-3 to TRBJ2-2; 7 bases fit TRBD1. The length of the CDR3 is 18 residues. J was trimmed by 5 bases and V by 0 bases; bases with no gene match: 12. Looked up from germline, CDR1 is LGHNA and CDR2 is YSLEER. Here the CDR3 reads CASSQESPRQGGTGELFF. CDR3 in DNA: TGCGCCAGCAGCCAAGAGAGTCCGAGACAGGGTGGGACCGGGGAGCTGTTTTTT.

This clone has more than one count but fewer than ten. The chain uses TRBV5-8 and TRBJ2-7; D gene unclear. The CDR3 runs 13 residues. CDR1 is SGHTS and CDR2 is YDEGEE in the germline V gene. Between the trimmed V and J ends, which lost 2 bases and 2 bases, there was a span of 8 bases. The CDR3 nucleotides are TGTGCCAGCAGCTTAAGGCAAGCCTACGAGCAGTACTTC. It codes for CASSLRQAYEQYF. Looking up the rest from reference TRBV5-8 and TRBJ2-7 gives the full variable domain: EAGVTQSPTHLIKTRGQQATLRCSPISGHTSVYWYQQALGLGLQFLLWYDEGEERNRGNFPPRFSGRQFPNYSSELNVNALELEDSALYLCASSLRQAYEQYFGPGTRLTVT.

This sequence joins TRBV6-1 and TRBJ2-1, with 8 positions matching TRBD1. The J segment lost 5 bases and the V segment lost 7 bases, leaving 10 bases of the junction unmatched. The CDR3 sequence is 15 residues long. Germline V lookup: CDR1 MNHNS, CDR2 SASEGT. CDR3 nucleotides: TGTGCCAGCATCACGGCCGGACAGGGTAACAATGAGCAGTTCTTC. It translates to CASITAGQGNNEQFF.

The chain couples TRBV5-1 to TRBJ2-2; D gene unclear. The CDR3 has 14 amino acids. Trimming left V 4 bases short and J 1 base short, with 8 bases between. The V gene's germline CDR1 is SGHRS and CDR2 YFSETQ. The CDR3 loop reads CASSQTGNTGELFF. For the CDR3, the DNA is TGCGCCAGCAGCCAGACGGGGAACACCGGGGAGCTGTTTTTT.